The clone carrying this T cell receptor beta chain appeared a few times. As yet, its antigen is unknown. TCRdb ran MiXCR on the 5' RACE reads and lists one entry per CDR3 protein. In the table there are about 560,000 distinct CDR3 sequences, around 17% of which are singletons. J gave up 7 bases and V 5 bases, and 5 bases lay outside the gene matches. The CDR3 has 15 amino acids. The data stem from a study of T-cell memory formation after mild COVID-19. For the study at large: Clusters were largely donor specific. Whole-study findings and limits: A balance of CD4 and CD8 characterized clones contracting day 15 to 85, whereas later expanders leaned CD4+. Second-wave clones reaching peak frequency on day 37 lacked confirmed SARS-CoV-2 specificity. Pre-infection memory harbored some responding clones, suggesting cross-reactive memory joined.

The chain recombines TRBV12-3 or TRBV12-4 with TRBJ2-1; 13 nucleotides align to TRBD2. The sample taken for sequencing was PBMCs or a T cell subset sorted from them (not recorded which). This sequence originates from an adult woman who had mild COVID-19 (a few samples of this study predate the infection). Cell type and time point are not known. DNA of the CDR3: TGTGCCAGCAGTCCCGGACTAGCGGGAGCTAATGAGCAGTTCTTC. Translation: CASSPGLAGANEQFF.